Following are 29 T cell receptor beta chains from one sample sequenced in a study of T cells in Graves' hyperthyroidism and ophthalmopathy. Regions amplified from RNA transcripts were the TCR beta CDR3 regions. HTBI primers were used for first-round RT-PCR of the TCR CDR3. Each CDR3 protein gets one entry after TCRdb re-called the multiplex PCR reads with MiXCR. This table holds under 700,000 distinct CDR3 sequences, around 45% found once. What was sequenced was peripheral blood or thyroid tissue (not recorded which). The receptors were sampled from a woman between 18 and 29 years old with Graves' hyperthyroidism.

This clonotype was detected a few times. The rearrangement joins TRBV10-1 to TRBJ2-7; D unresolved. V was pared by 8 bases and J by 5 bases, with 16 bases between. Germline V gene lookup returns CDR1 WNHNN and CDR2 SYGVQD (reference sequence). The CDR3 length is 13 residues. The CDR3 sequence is CASGPYRAHEQYF. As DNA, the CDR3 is TGCGCCAGCGGCCCCTACAGAGCCCACGAGCAGTACTTC.

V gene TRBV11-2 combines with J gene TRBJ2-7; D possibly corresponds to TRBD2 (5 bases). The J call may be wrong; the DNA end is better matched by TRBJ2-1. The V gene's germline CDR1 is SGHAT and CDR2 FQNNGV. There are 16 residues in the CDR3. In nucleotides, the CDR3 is TGTGCCAGCAAAATACAAGGAGGTTCGAGGTACAATGAGCAGTTCTTC. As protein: CASKIQGGSRYNEQFF.

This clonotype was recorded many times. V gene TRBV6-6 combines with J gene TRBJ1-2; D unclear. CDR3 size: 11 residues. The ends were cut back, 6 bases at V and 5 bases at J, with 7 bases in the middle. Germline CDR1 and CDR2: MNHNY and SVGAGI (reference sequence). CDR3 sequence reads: CASRVDYGYTF. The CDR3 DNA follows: TGTGCCAGCAGAGTAGATTATGGCTACACCTTC.

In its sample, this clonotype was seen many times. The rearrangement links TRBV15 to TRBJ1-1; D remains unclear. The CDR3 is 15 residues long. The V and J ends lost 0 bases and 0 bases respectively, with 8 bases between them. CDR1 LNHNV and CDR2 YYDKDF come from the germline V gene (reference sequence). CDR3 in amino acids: CATSREMSLNTEAFF. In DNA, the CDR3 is TGTGCCACCAGCAGAGAGATGTCCCTGAACACTGAAGCTTTCTTT.

The CDR3 loop is CATGGTGAQPQHF. DNA for the CDR3: TGTGCCACCGGTGGGACAGGGGCTCAGCCCCAGCATTTT. The chain uses TRBV24-1 and TRBJ1-5, with 10 bases aligning to TRBD1. This CDR3 has 13 amino acids. V dropped 9 bases and J dropped 6; count of bases not matched to a gene: 4. The germline V gene has CDR1 KGHDR and CDR2 SFDVKD.

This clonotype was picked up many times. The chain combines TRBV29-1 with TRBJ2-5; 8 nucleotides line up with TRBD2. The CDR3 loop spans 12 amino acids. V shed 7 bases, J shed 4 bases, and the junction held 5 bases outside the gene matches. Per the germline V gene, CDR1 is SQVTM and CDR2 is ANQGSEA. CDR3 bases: TGCAGCGGCAAAGGACTAGCAGAGACCCAGTACTTC. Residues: CSGKGLAETQYF.

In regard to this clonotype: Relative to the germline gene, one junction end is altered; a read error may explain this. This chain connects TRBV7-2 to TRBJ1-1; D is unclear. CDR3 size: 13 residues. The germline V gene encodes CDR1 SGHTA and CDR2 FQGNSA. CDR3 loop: CASSLSVNTEALF. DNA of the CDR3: TGTGCCAGCAGCTTATCCGTGAACACTGAAGCTCTCTTT.

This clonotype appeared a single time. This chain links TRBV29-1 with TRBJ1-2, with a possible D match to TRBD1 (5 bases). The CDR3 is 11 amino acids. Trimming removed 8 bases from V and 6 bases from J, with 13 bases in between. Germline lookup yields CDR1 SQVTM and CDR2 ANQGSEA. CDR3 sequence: CSLAGINGYTF. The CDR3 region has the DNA TGCAGCTTGGCAGGGATTAATGGCTACACCTTC.

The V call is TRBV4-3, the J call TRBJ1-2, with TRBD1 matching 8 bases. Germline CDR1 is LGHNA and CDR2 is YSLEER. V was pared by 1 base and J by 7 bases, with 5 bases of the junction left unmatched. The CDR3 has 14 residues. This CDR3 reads CASSQGAGGAGYTF. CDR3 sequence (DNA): TGCGCCAGCAGCCAAGGAGCAGGGGGCGCTGGCTACACCTTC.

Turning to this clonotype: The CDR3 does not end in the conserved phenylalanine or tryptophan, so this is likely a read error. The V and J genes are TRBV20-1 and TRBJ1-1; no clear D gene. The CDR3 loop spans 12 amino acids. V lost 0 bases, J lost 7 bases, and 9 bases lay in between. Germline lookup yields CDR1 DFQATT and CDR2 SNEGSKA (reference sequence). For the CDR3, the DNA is TGCAGTGCTAGAGAGAGGAGTAATGAAGCTTTCCTT. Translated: CSARERSNEAFL.

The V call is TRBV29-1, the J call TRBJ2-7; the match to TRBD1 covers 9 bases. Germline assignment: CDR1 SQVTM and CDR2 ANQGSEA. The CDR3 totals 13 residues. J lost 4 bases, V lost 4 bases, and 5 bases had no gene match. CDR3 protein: CSVGGTGSYEQYF. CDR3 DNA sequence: TGCAGCGTTGGGGGGACAGGGAGTTACGAGCAGTACTTC.

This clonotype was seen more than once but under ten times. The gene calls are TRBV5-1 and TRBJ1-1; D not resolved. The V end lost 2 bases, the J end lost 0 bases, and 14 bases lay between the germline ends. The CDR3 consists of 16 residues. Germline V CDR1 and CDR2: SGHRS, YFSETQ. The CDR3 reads CASSFGRRQVNTEAFF. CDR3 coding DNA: TGCGCCAGCAGCTTCGGGCGCCGACAAGTGAACACTGAAGCTTTCTTT.

In nucleotides, the CDR3 is TGTGCCAGCAGTTCTCCCTACCGGGGCTTAAATTCACCCCTCCACTTT. This gives the protein CASSSPYRGLNSPLHF. J is TRBJ1-6 and V is TRBV6-2 or TRBV6-3, with D perhaps matching TRBD1 (5 bases). Germline V lookup: CDR1 MNHEY, CDR2 SVGEGT. The CDR3 runs 16 residues. With 4 bases removed from V and 7 bases from J, the gap between germline ends came to 17 bases.

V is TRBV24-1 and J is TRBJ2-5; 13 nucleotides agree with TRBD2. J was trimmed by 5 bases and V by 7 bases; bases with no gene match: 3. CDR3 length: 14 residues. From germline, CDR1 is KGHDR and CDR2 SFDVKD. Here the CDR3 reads CATSQTSGRETQYF. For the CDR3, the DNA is TGTGCCACCAGCCAGACTAGCGGGAGGGAGACCCAGTACTTC.

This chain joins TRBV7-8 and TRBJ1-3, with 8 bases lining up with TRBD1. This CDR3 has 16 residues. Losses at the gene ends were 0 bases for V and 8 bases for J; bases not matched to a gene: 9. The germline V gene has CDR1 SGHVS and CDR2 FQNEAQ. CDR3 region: CASSLADRADGYTIYF. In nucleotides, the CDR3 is TGTGCCAGCAGCTTAGCGGACAGGGCGGATGGCTACACCATATATTTT.

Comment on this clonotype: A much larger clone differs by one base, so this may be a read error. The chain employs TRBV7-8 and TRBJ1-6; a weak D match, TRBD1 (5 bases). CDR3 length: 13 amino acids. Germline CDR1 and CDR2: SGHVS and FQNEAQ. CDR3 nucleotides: TGTGCCAGCGGAGTCCAGGGTTTTGTCCCCTGGCGCTTT. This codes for CASGVQGFVPWRF. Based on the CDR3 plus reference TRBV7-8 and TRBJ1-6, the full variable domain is GAGVSQSPRYKVAKRGQDVALRCDPISGHVSLFWYQQALGQGPEFLTYFQNEAQLDKSGLPSDRFFAERPEGSVSTLKIQRTQQEDSAVYLCASGVQGFVPWRFGNGTRLTVT.

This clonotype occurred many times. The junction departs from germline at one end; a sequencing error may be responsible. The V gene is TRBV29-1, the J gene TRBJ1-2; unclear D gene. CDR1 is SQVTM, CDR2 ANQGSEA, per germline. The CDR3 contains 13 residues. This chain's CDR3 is CSVEDLKGYGYTF. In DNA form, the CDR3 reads TGCAGCGTAGAAGACCTTAAAGGCTATGGCTACACCTTC.

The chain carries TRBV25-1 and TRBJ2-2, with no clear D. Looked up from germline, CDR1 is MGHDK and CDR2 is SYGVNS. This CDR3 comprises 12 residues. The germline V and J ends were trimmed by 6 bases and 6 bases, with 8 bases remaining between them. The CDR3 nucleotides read TGTGCCAGCAGCCACGAGGCCGGGGAGCTGTTTTTT. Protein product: CASSHEAGELFF.

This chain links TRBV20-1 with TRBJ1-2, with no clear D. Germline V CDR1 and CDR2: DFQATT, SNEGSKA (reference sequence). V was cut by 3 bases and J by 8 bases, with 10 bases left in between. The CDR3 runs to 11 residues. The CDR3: CSASSRDGYTF. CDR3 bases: TGCAGTGCTAGTAGCAGAGACGGCTACACCTTC.

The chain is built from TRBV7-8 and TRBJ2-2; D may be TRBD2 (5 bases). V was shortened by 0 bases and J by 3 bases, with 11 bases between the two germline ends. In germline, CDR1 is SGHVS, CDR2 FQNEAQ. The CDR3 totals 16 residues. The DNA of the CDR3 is TGTGCCAGCAGCTTAGCGCGGGTACAAGACACCGGGGAGCTGTTTTTT. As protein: CASSLARVQDTGELFF.

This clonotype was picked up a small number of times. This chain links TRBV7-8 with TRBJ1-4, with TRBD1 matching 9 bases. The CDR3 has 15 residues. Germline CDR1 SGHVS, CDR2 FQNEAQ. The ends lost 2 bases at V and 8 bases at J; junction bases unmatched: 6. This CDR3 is CASSLHRGRREKLFF. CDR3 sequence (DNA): TGTGCCAGCAGCTTACACAGGGGGCGCAGAGAAAAACTGTTTTTT. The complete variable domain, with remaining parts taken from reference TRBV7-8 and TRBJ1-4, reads GAGVSQSPRYKVAKRGQDVALRCDPISGHVSLFWYQQALGQGPEFLTYFQNEAQLDKSGLPSDRFFAERPEGSVSTLKIQRTQQEDSAVYLCASSLHRGRREKLFFGSGTQLSVL.

This chain's CDR3 is CASSFRRASSYNSPLHF. The CDR3 DNA follows: TGTGCCAGCAGTTTCCGTCGGGCGAGCTCCTATAATTCACCCCTCCACTTT. The V call is TRBV2, the J call TRBJ1-6; D is uncertain. CDR3 length: 17 residues. Per germline, CDR1 SNHLY and CDR2 FYNNEI. Trimming left V 5 bases short and J 0 bases short, with 14 bases between.

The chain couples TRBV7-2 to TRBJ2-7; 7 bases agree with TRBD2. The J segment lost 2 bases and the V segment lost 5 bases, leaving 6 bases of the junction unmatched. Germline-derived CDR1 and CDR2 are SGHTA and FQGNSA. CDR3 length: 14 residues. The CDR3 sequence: CASSREGETYEQYF. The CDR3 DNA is TGTGCCAGCAGCAGGGAGGGAGAGACCTACGAGCAGTACTTC. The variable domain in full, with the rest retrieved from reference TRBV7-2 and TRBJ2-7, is GAGVSQSPSNKVTEKGKDVELRCDPISGHTALYWYRQSLGQGLEFLIYFQGNSAPDKSGLPSDRFSAERTGGSVSTLTIQRTQQEDSAVYLCASSREGETYEQYFGPGTRLTVT.

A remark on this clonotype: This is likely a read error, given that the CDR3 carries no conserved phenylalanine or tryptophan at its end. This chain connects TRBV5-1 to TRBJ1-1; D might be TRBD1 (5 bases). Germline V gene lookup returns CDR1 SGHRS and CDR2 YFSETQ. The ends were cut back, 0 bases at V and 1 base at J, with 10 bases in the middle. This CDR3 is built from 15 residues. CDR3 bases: TGCGCCAGCAGCTTGGTGGGGGGAGGGAACACTGAAGCTTTCCTT. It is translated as CASSLVGGGNTEAFL.

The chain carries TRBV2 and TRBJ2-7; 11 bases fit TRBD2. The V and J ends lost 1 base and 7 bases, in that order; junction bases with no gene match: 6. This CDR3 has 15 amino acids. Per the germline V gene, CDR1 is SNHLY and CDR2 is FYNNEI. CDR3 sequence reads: CASSEETSGIGEQYF. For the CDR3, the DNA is TGTGCCAGCAGTGAAGAGACTAGCGGGATTGGTGAGCAGTACTTC. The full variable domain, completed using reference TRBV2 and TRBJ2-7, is EPEVTQTPSHQVTQMGQEVILRCVPISNHLYFYWYRQILGQKVEFLVSFYNNEISEKSEIFDDQFSVERPDGSNFTLKIRSTKLEDSAMYFCASSEETSGIGEQYFGPGTRLTVT.

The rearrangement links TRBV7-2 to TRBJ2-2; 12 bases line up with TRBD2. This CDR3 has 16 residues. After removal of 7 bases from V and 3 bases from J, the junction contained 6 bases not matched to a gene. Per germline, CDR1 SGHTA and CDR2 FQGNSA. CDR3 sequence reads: CASTPSGRGDTGELFF. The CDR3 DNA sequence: TGTGCCAGCACTCCTAGCGGGAGGGGCGACACCGGGGAGCTGTTTTTT.

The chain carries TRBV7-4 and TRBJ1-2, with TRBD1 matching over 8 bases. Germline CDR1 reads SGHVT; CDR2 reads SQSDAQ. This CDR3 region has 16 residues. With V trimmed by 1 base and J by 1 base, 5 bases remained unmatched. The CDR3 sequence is CASSLGRTGRNYGYTF. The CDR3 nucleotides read TGTGCCAGCAGCTTAGGCCGGACAGGGCGTAACTATGGCTACACCTTC.

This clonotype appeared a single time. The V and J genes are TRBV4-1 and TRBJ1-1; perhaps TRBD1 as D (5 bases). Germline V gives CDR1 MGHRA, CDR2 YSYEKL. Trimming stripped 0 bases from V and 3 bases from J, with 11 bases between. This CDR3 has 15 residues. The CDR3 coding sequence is TGCGCCAGCAGCCAAGAACCCAGGGTGTACACTGAAGCTTTCTTT. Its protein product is CASSQEPRVYTEAFF.

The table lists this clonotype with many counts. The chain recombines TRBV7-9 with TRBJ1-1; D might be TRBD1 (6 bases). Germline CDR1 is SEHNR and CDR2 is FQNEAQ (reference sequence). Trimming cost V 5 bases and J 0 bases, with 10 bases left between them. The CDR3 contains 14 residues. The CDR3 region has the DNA TGTGCCAGCAGCCCTGGACAGCTGAACACTGAAGCTTTCTTT. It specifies CASSPGQLNTEAFF.